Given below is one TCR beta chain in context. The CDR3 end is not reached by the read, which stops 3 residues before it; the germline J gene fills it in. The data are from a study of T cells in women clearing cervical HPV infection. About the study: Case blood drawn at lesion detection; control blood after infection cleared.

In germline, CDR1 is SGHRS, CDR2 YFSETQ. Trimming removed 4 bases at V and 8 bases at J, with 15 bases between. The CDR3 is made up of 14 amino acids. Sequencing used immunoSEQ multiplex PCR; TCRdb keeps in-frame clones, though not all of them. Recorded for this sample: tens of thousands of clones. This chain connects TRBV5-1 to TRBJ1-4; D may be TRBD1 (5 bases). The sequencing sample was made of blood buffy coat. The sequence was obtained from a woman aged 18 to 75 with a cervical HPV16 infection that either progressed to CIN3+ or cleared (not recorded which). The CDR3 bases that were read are TGCGCCAGCAGCCCCCGGGGGGGAGGCGAAAAA. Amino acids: CASSPRGGGEK. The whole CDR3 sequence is CASSPRGGGEKLFF. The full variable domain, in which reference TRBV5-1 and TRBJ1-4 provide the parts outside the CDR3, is KAGVTQTPRYLIKTRGQQVTLSCSPISGHRSVSWYQQTPGQGLQFLFEYFSETQRNKGNFPGRFSGRQFSNSRSEMNVSTLELGDSALYLCASSPRGGGEKLFFGSGTQLSVL.